Presented here are 20 T cell receptor beta chains from one specimen sequenced in a study of radiotherapy plus CTLA-4 blockade in lung cancer. The method was immunoSEQ multiplex PCR; TCRdb's version includes in-frame clones alone and lacks a portion of them. The repertoire holds fewer than 95,000 clones, with about four fifths as singletons. The source material was peripheral blood, sampled from a patient treated with radiotherapy plus ipilimumab. The receptors originated from a human donor with non-small cell lung cancer who had stable disease on radiotherapy plus ipilimumab.

V is TRBV27 and J is TRBJ1-6; D ambiguous. V was trimmed by 4 bases and J by 5 bases, leaving 9 bases between them. The CDR3 spans 14 residues. The germline V gene has CDR1 MNHEY and CDR2 SMNVEV (reference sequence). The CDR3: CASSSSGDNSPLHF. CDR3 nucleotides: TGTGCCAGCAGTTCTTCTGGGGATAATTCACCCCTCCACTTT.

The chain recombines TRBV6-1 with TRBJ2-6, with D possibly TRBD1 on 5 matching bases. CDR3 size: 15 residues. Trimming shortened V by 5 bases and J by 3 bases, and 11 bases separated the two germline ends. Germline-derived CDR1 and CDR2 are MNHNS and SASEGT. Here the CDR3 DNA reads TGTGCCAGCAGTACTACAAGGGGTGGGGCCAACGTCCTGACTTTC. Its protein is CASSTTRGGANVLTF.

The chain couples TRBV28 to TRBJ1-2; the D is unclear. V was pared by 2 bases and J by 0 bases, with 7 bases between. The germline V gene has CDR1 MDHEN and CDR2 SYDVKM. The CDR3 runs 14 residues. Written as DNA, the CDR3 is TGTGCCAGCAGTTTAAAGCTCCCTAACTATGGCTACACCTTC. Its protein product is CASSLKLPNYGYTF.

This clone was seen more than once but under ten times. The CDR3 loop reads CASRRQTQETQYF. In DNA form, the CDR3 reads TGTGCCAGCAGGCGACAAACCCAAGAGACCCAGTACTTC. V and J are TRBV27 and TRBJ2-5, with D uncertain. The CDR3 is 13 residues long. Trimming pared 6 bases from V and 1 base from J, leaving 9 bases between. Germline CDR1 reads MNHEY; CDR2 reads SMNVEV (reference sequence).

The chain combines TRBV6-1 with TRBJ2-7, with TRBD1 matching over 7 bases. Germline assignment: CDR1 MNHNS and CDR2 SASEGT. The CDR3 length is 15 residues. Unmatched junction bases numbered 11, after V lost 8 bases and J lost 1 base. As DNA, the CDR3 is TGTGCCAGCGACCGGGACAGCCGGCTGTCCTACGAGCAGTACTTC. Protein sequence: CASDRDSRLSYEQYF.

This chain connects TRBV7-9 to TRBJ2-3; D unclear. Between the trimmed V and J ends, which lost 5 bases and 4 bases, there was a span of 13 bases. Per germline, CDR1 SEHNR and CDR2 FQNEAQ (reference sequence). The CDR3 contains 14 residues. CDR3: CASSPGFFPDTQYF. The CDR3 bases are TGTGCCAGCAGCCCAGGCTTCTTCCCAGATACGCAGTATTTT.

This chain uses TRBV10-3 with TRBJ2-7, with TRBD2 identical over 7 bases. This CDR3 spans 12 amino acids. The germline CDR1 and CDR2 sequences are ENHRY and SYGVKD. Trimming at V came to 3 bases and at J to 4 bases, leaving 0 bases not matched to a gene. The CDR3 nucleotides read TGTGCCATCAGTGAAGCGGGGTACGAGCAGTACTTC. Translated, it gives CAISEAGYEQYF.

J is TRBJ1-5 and V is TRBV19; no reliable D call. Germline V lookup: CDR1 LNHDA, CDR2 SQIVND (reference sequence). The CDR3 spans 16 residues. Trimming left V 9 bases short and J 5 bases short, with 23 bases between. The CDR3 DNA sequence: TGTGCCAGCAGATATCTAGGGTCCGCAGTGGATCAGCCCCAGCATTTT. Its protein is CASRYLGSAVDQPQHF.

The chain joins TRBV5-4 to TRBJ2-1; TRBD1 is a possible D gene (10 bases). The V gene's germline CDR1 is SGHNT and CDR2 YYREEE (reference sequence). V was cut by 6 bases and J by 0 bases, with 25 bases left in between. CDR3 length: 19 residues. In DNA, the CDR3 is TGTGCCAGCATCGCCCGACAGGGGGCTAGCGGGGCCTCCTACAATGAGCAGTTCTTC. Protein: CASIARQGASGASYNEQFF. The full variable domain, completed using reference TRBV5-4 and TRBJ2-1, is ETGVTQSPTHLIKTRGQQVTLRCSSQSGHNTVSWYQQALGQGPQFIFQYYREEENGRGNFPPRFSGLQFPNYSSELNVNALELDDSALYLCASIARQGASGASYNEQFFGPGTRLTVL.

This chain uses TRBV5-6 with TRBJ2-3, with 9 bases aligning to TRBD1. The CDR3 spans 15 residues. Germline loops: CDR1 SGHDT, CDR2 YYEEEE. The junction had 4 bases not matched to a gene; V was cut back by 2 bases and J by 3 bases. This CDR3 reads CASSFGTGLTDTQYF. The CDR3 DNA is TGTGCCAGCAGCTTTGGGACAGGGTTGACAGATACGCAGTATTTT.

This chain links TRBV21-1 with TRBJ2-5. TRBV21-1 is classified as a pseudogene. The CDR3 runs to 11 residues. CDR3 DNA sequence: TGTGCCAGCAGCAAGCCGTGGGCCCAGTACTTC. Its protein is CASSKPWAQYF.

This chain joins TRBV30 and TRBJ1-6, with D unresolved. This CDR3 contains 12 residues. With 3 bases removed from V and 9 bases from J, the gap between germline ends came to 9 bases. Germline V CDR1 and CDR2: GTSNPN, SVGIG (reference sequence). CDR3: CAWRAPPSPLHF. The CDR3 DNA follows: TGTGCCTGGAGGGCCCCCCCTTCACCCCTCCACTTT.

V is TRBV11-2 and J is TRBJ2-5; 7 bases align to TRBD1. The length of the CDR3 is 13 residues. V lost 7 bases and J lost 1; bases outside the gene matches: 3. Germline V gene lookup returns CDR1 SGHAT and CDR2 FQNNGV. The CDR3 loop reads CASTRDSQETQYF. The CDR3, as DNA: TGTGCCAGCACCCGGGACAGCCAAGAGACCCAGTACTTC.

The rearrangement uses TRBV14 and TRBJ2-4; D perhaps matches TRBD1 (5 bases). V was shortened by 1 base and J by 0 bases, with 19 bases between the two germline ends. Per germline, CDR1 SGHDN and CDR2 FVKESK. This CDR3 has 19 residues. The CDR3 sequence: CASSQAQRQPTLAKNIQYF. The CDR3 DNA sequence: TGTGCCAGCAGCCAAGCCCAAAGACAGCCAACACTAGCCAAAAACATTCAGTACTTC. Looking up the rest from reference TRBV14 and TRBJ2-4 gives the full variable domain: EAGVTQFPSHSVIEKGQTVTLRCDPISGHDNLYWYRRVMGKEIKFLLHFVKESKQDESGMPNNRFLAERTGGTYSTLKVQPAELEDSGVYFCASSQAQRQPTLAKNIQYFGAGTRLSVL.

V usage is TRBV9 and J usage is TRBJ1-1; unclear D gene. The CDR3 loop spans 17 amino acids. Germline loops: CDR1 SGDLS, CDR2 YYNGEE. V lost 3 bases and J lost 1, with 19 bases in between. CDR3 DNA: TGTGCCAGCAGCGGGGGAGGCGTGATACATCGGAACACTGAAGCTTTCTTT. This encodes CASSGGGVIHRNTEAFF.

With regard to this clone: Mismatch with germline at one junction end may stem from a read error. The chain carries TRBV27 and TRBJ2-2; the D is unclear. The CDR3 runs to 15 residues. Germline V CDR1 and CDR2: MNHEY, SMNVEV (reference sequence). The CDR3 protein is CASSLFGGNAGELFF. In DNA, the CDR3 is TGTGCCAGCAGTTTATTTGGTGGGAACGCCGGGGAGCTGTTTTTT.

This clone was counted a few times. The chain employs TRBV19 and TRBJ1-3; TRBD1 might be the D (6 bases). CDR3 length equals 16 residues. V was clipped by 5 bases and J by 0 bases, with 14 bases between them. Germline-derived CDR1 and CDR2 are LNHDA and SQIVND (reference sequence). Written as DNA, the CDR3 is TGTGCCAGTAGTTCCAGGGGTTCTTTCTCTGGAAACACCATATATTTT. This translates into CASSSRGSFSGNTIYF.

The sample holds one count of this clone. The chain has TRBV6-5 and TRBJ2-5; the D is unclear. The CDR3 length is 13 residues. Deletions cut 5 bases from V and 4 bases from J, with 11 bases between. Germline values: CDR1 MNHEY, CDR2 SVGAGI. The CDR3 loop is CASSQDGGETQYF. The CDR3, as DNA: TGTGCCAGCAGTCAGGACGGCGGAGAGACCCAGTACTTC.

This chain connects TRBV2 to TRBJ2-7; 10 bases are shared with TRBD2. This CDR3 has 15 amino acids. Looked up from germline, CDR1 is SNHLY and CDR2 is FYNNEI. The junction had 10 bases not matched to a gene; V was cut back by 5 bases and J by 6 bases. The DNA of the CDR3 is TGTGCCAGCAGTCTGCAACTAGCGGGGAGCTCCGAGCAGTACTTC. Protein product: CASSLQLAGSSEQYF.

The rearrangement uses TRBV2 and TRBJ1-6; perhaps TRBD1 as D (6 bases). CDR3 length equals 14 residues. Germline V lookup: CDR1 SNHLY, CDR2 FYNNEI. Trimming shortened V by 9 bases and J by 9 bases, and 18 bases separated the two germline ends. CDR3 amino acids: CAREQGGVSSPLHF. DNA for the CDR3: TGTGCCAGGGAACAGGGAGGAGTTTCTTCACCCCTCCACTTT.